The clone carrying this T cell receptor beta chain was seen many times. What it binds is not known. Per the germline V gene, CDR1 is DFQATT and CDR2 is SNEGSKA (reference sequence). V lost 3 bases, J lost 4 bases, and 9 bases stayed unmatched. The CDR3 extends over 16 amino acids. The sample originates from a study of early T cells in non-severe SARS-CoV-2 infection. Study-wide background: The authors sequenced bulk RNA from unsorted whole blood, leaving chains unpaired.

Overall study results and limits: VDJdb-based matching was biased toward anti-spike CD8 responses and missed private and CD4 specificities.

Researchers tagged individual cDNA molecules with unique molecular identifiers. TCRdb independently ran MiXCR on the 5' RACE reads; one entry per CDR3 protein. The repertoire consists of some 60,000 distinct CDR3 sequences, with more than 8.5% occurring once and the leading ten covering around 17%. The receptor was derived from an adult who was a healthcare worker with PCR-confirmed SARS-CoV-2 infection or an uninfected control (not recorded which). The sequenced sample consisted of whole blood. The V and J genes are TRBV20-1 and TRBJ2-1; 10 bases fit TRBD2. CDR3 nucleotides: TGCAGTGCTAGGAGAACCAAGCGGGGGGGTTACAATGAGCAGTTCTTC. This gives the protein CSARRTKRGGYNEQFF.